The rows below give T cell receptor beta chains drawn from one sample of a study of blood T cell repertoires in COVID-19. Profiling relied on immunoSEQ multiplex PCR, and the TCRdb table lists in-frame clones only, not all of them. The data show 200,000 to 300,000 clones, 84% seen once. The specimen was peripheral blood. These receptors were taken from a man between 35 and 55 years old who had recovered from COVID-19. Each CDR3 is given with its conserved first and last residue. The D gene is left open where the match is weak. Some rows have no size entry. The others give once, few or many, or a class for an expanded clone.

>TRBJ1-5|-|TRBV19|-
TGTGCCAGTAGTATGCCAGGGGCGGCCCAGCATTTT
CASSMPGAAQHF
>TRBJ1-2|-|TRBV5-6|-
TGTGCCAGCAGCTTGGCCGGACAGATGTATGGCTACACCTTC
CASSLAGQMYGYTF
>TRBJ2-5|-|TRBV7-6|-
TGTGCCAGCAGCTTAGATGTCCAGGGCTTGCGAGAGACCCAGTACTTC
CASSLDVQGLRETQYF
>TRBJ1-3|-|TRBV10-2|few
TGCGCCAGCAGTGAGTACGGTATTGGAAACACCATATATTTT
CASSEYGIGNTIYF
>TRBJ2-7|-|TRBV2|-
TGTGCCAGTTCCCGAGGTCCCTACGAGCAGTACTTC
CASSRGPYEQYF
>TRBJ2-1|TRBD1|TRBV6-6|few
TGTGCCAGCAGTATTCAGGGGGCTCCCTACAATGAGCAGTTCTTC
CASSIQGAPYNEQFF
>TRBJ2-1|TRBD1|TRBV24-1|-
TGTGCCACCAGTGATCCTGGACAGGGGGACAATGAGCAGTTCTTC
CATSDPGQGDNEQFF
>TRBJ2-7|-|TRBV7-9|-
TGTGCCAGCAGCCCTATGGCGGAGAGCTACGAGCAGTACTTC
CASSPMAESYEQYF
>TRBJ1-3|TRBD1|TRBV2|-
TGTGCCAGCGGAGGGGGCGCGAGAAACACCATATATTTT
CASGGGARNTIYF
>TRBJ2-5|TRBD2|TRBV6-2/TRBV6-3|-
TGTGCCAGCAGTGCCTGGGGAGGGCAAGAGACCCAGTACTTC
CASSAWGGQETQYF
>TRBJ1-4|-|TRBV4-3|-
TGCGCCAGCAGCCAAGGTGCCAGGGGATCAACTAATGAAAAACTGTTTTTT
CASSQGARGSTNEKLFF
>TRBJ2-1|-|TRBV5-1|once
TGCGCCAGCAGCTTGGAGTCCAGCTCCTACAATGAGCAGTTCTTC
CASSLESSSYNEQFF
>TRBJ1-5|-|TRBV2|-
TGTGCCAGCAGTGAAGGAGCAGGGCCCAATCTCCCCCAGCATTTT
CASSEGAGPNLPQHF
>TRBJ2-7|TRBD1|TRBV20-1|once
TGCAGTGCTAGTGGGGGACAGGTTTACGAGCAGTACTTC
CSASGGQVYEQYF
>TRBJ2-5|TRBD2|TRBV12-3/TRBV12-4|-
TGTGCCAGTCTACCGGGACTAGGAGAGACCCAGTACTTC
CASLPGLGETQYF
>TRBJ2-2|-|TRBV20-1|-
TGCAGTGCAACCCGGGTCGGGGAGCTGTTTTTT
CSATRVGELFF
>TRBJ1-5|-|TRBV2|-
TGTGCCAGCAGTACCACAGGGATGGAGCCCCAGCATTTT
CASSTTGMEPQHF
>TRBJ1-6|-|TRBV5-6|-
TGTGCCAGCAGCTTGGCCGAGGGATCCTATAATTCACCCCTCCACTTT
CASSLAEGSYNSPLHF
>TRBJ1-6|TRBD1|TRBV7-2|once
TGTGCCAGCAGCCCCTTGGCGGGGACAGGAGGCCAAGTGATTTCACCCCTCCACTTT
CASSPLAGTGGQVISPLHF
>TRBJ1-1|TRBD1|TRBV5-6|once
TGTGCCAGCAGCATTCCCCCCGGGACAGGTACTGAAGCTTTCTTT
CASSIPPGTGTEAFF
>TRBJ1-5|-|TRBV7-2|-
TGTGCCAGCAGCAAACGCGGTACAAATCAGCCCCAGCATTTT
CASSKRGTNQPQHF
>TRBJ2-2|TRBD2|TRBV19|-
TGTGCCATCCAGACTAGCGGGGCCGGGGAGCTGTTTTTT
CAIQTSGAGELFF
>TRBJ2-5|TRBD2|TRBV7-9|-
TGTGCCAGCAACCCACTAGCGGGAGTTGGTACCCAGTACTTC
CASNPLAGVGTQYF